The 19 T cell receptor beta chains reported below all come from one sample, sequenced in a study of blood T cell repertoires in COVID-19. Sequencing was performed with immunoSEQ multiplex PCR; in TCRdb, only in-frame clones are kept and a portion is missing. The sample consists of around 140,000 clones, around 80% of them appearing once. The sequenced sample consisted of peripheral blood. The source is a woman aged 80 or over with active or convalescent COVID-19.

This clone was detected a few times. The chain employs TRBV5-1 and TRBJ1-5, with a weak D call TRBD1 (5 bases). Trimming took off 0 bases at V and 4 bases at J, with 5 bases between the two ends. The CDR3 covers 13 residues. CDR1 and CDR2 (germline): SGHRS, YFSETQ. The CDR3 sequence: CASSLGQNQPQHF. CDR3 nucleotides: TGCGCCAGCAGCTTGGGACAGAATCAGCCCCAGCATTTT.

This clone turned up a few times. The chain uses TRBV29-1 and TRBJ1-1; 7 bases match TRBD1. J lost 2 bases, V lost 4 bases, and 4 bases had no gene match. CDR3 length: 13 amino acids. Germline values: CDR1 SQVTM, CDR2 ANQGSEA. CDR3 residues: CSVADRANTEAFF. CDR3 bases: TGCAGCGTTGCCGACAGGGCAAACACTGAAGCTTTCTTT.

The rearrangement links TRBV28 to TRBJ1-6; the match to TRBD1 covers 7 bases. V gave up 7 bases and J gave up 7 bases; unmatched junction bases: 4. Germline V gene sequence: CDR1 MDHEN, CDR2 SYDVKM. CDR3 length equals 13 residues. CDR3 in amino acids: CASMGQLNSPLHF. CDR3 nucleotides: TGTGCCAGCATGGGACAGCTAAATTCACCCCTCCACTTT.

The CDR3: CASSYPQGISGNTIYF. CDR3 DNA: TGTGCCAGCAGTTACCCTCAGGGGATCTCTGGAAACACCATATATTTT. J is TRBJ1-3 and V is TRBV6-6; a weak D match, TRBD1 (6 bases). The V and J ends lost 2 bases and 0 bases respectively, with 11 bases between them. The germline gives CDR1 MNHNY, CDR2 SVGAGI (reference sequence). This CDR3 has 16 amino acids.

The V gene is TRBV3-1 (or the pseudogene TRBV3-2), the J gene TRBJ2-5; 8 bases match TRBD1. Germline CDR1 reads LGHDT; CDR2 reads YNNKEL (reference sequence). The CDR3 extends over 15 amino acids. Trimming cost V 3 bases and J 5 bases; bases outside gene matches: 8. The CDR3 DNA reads TGTGCCAGCAGCCATAGACAGGGGATATGGGAGACCCAGTACTTC. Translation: CASSHRQGIWETQYF.

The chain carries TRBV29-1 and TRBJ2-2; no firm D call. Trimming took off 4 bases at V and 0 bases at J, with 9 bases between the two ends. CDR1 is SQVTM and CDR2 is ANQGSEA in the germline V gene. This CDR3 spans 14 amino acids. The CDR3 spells CSVVYRTNTGELFF. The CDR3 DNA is TGCAGCGTTGTCTACAGAACGAACACCGGGGAGCTGTTTTTT.

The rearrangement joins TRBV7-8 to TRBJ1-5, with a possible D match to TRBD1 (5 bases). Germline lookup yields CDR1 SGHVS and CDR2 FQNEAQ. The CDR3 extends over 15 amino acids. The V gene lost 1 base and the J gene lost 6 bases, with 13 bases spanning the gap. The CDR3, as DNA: TGTGCCAGCAGCTTAGAACAGGTCCTCAGTCAGCCCCAGCATTTT. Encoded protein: CASSLEQVLSQPQHF.

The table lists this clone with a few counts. The CDR3 spells CASSLLLEEKLFF. The CDR3 DNA reads TGTGCCAGCAGCTTACTCCTGGAGGAAAAACTGTTTTTT. The chain employs TRBV7-2 and TRBJ1-4, with D hard to call. Germline V gene sequence: CDR1 SGHTA, CDR2 FQGNSA. This CDR3 is 13 amino acids long. V gave up 2 bases and J gave up 8 bases, with 9 bases separating them.

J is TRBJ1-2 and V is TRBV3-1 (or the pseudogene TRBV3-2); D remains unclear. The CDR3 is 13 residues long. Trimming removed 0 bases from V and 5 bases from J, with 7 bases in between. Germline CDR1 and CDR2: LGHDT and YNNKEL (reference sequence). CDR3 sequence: CASSQESLYGYTF. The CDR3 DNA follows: TGTGCCAGCAGCCAAGAGTCCCTTTATGGCTACACCTTC.

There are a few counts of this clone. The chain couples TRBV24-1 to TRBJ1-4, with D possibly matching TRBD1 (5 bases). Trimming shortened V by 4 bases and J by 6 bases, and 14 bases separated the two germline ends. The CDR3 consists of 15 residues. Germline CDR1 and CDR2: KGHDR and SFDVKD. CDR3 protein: CATSDPTDNYEKLFF. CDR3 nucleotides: TGTGCCACCAGTGACCCGACGGACAATTATGAAAAACTGTTTTTT.

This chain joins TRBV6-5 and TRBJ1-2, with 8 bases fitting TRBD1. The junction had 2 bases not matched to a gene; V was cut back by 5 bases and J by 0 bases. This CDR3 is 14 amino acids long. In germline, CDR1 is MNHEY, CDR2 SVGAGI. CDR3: CASSKDRANYGYTF. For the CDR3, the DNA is TGTGCCAGCAGTAAGGACAGGGCTAACTATGGCTACACCTTC.

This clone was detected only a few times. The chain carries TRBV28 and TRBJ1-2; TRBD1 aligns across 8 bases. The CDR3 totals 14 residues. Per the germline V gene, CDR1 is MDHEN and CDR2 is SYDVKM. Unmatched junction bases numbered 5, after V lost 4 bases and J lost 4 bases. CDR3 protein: CASSSTGAVYGYTF. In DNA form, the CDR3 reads TGTGCCAGCAGTTCGACAGGGGCGGTCTATGGCTACACCTTC.

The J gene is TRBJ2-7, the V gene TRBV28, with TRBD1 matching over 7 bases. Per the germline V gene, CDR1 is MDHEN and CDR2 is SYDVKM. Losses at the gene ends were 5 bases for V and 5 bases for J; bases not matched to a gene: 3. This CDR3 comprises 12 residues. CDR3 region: CASSTTGNEQYF. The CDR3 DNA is TGTGCCAGCAGTACGACAGGGAACGAGCAGTACTTC.

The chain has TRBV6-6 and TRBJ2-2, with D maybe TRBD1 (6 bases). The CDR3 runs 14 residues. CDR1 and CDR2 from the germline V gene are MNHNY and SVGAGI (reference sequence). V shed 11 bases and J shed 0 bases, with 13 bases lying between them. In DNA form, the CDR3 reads TGTGCCGCTGGGGGCGTCGCGAACACCGGGGAGCTGTTTTTT. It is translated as CAAGGVANTGELFF.

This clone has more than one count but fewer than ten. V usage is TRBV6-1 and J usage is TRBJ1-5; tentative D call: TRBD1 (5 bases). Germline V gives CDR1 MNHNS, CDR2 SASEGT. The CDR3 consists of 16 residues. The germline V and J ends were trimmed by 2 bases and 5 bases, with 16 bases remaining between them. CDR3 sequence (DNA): TGTGCCAGCAGTGAATCAGGCAGGGTGGGCGATCAGCCCCAGCATTTT. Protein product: CASSESGRVGDQPQHF.

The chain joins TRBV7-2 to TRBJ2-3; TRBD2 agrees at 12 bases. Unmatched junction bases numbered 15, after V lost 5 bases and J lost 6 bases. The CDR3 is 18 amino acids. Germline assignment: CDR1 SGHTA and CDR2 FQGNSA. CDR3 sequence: CASSPDLAGGLRADTQYF. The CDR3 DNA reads TGTGCCAGCAGCCCCGACCTAGCGGGGGGGCTCCGCGCTGATACGCAGTATTTT.

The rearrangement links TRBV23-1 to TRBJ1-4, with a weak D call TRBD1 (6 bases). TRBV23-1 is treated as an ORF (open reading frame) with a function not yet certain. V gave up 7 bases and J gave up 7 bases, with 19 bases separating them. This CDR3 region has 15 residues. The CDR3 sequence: CASTPQGSVVEKLFF. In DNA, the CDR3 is TGCGCCAGCACGCCCCAGGGGTCCGTCGTTGAAAAACTGTTTTTT.

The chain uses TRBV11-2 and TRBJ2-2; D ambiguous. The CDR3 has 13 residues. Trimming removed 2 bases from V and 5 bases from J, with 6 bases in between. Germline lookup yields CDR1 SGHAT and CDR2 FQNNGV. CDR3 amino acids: CASSLLTTGELFF. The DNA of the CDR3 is TGTGCCAGCAGCTTACTCACAACCGGGGAGCTGTTTTTT.

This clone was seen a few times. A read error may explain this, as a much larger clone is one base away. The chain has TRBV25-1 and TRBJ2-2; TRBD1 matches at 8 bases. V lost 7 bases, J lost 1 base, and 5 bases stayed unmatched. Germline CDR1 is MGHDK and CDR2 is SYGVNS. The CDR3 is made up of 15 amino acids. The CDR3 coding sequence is TGTGCCAGCAACCCCGGGACAGGGAACACCGGGGAGCTGTTTTTT. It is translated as CASNPGTGNTGELFF.